These 4 T cell receptor beta chains came from one sample sequenced in a study of control samples from healthy donors and cancer patients. The protocol was immunoSEQ multiplex PCR, while the TCRdb copy is restricted to in-frame clones and leaves out a portion. The repertoire has roughly 50,000 clones, around 97% of them found once; the top ten carry around 1.9%. Material: blood. All receptors come from a woman between 25 and 40 years old in good health.

The V gene is TRBV7-6, the J gene TRBJ2-1; 9 bases agree with TRBD2. CDR3 length: 18 residues. The V segment lost 1 base and the J segment 7 bases; nucleotides outside the gene matches: 14. CDR1 SGHVS and CDR2 FNYEAQ come from the germline V gene. The CDR3 reads CASSLGLPSGMGRNEQFF. CDR3 bases: TGTGCCAGCAGCTTAGGTCTTCCTAGCGGGATGGGTCGGAATGAGCAGTTCTTC. The full variable domain, its missing parts supplied by reference TRBV7-6 and TRBJ2-1, is GAGVSQSPRYKVTKRGQDVALRCDPISGHVSLYWYRQALGQGPEFLTYFNYEAQQDKSGLPNDRFSAERPEGSISTLTIQRTEQRDSAMYRCASSLGLPSGMGRNEQFFGPGTRLTVL.

V usage is TRBV19 and J usage is TRBJ1-2; perhaps TRBD1 as D (5 bases). Germline loops: CDR1 LNHDA, CDR2 SQIVND (reference sequence). The V and J ends lost 10 bases and 5 bases respectively, with 23 bases between them. The CDR3 is 15 amino acids. The CDR3 loop reads CATVSTRGRLYGYTF. As DNA, the CDR3 is TGTGCCACCGTCTCCACCCGGGGCAGGTTATATGGCTACACCTTC.

The chain employs TRBV20-1 and TRBJ2-7; 11 bases map to TRBD2. This CDR3 has 16 amino acids. Losses at the gene ends were 3 bases for V and 6 bases for J; bases not matched to a gene: 13. CDR1 is DFQATT and CDR2 is SNEGSKA in the germline V gene (reference sequence). The CDR3 DNA reads as TGCAGTGCTAGTTCAACACTAGCGGGAGCTCGGGGCGAGCAGTACTTC. It translates to CSASSTLAGARGEQYF.

This sequence joins TRBV28 and TRBJ2-5; D unclear. CDR1 and CDR2 from the germline V gene are MDHEN and SYDVKM. The CDR3 contains 14 residues. Trimming removed 6 bases from V and 7 bases from J, with 18 bases in between. The CDR3 region has the DNA TGTGCCAGCAGCCCCACCCGGCCCGCTGCGACCCAGTACTTC. As protein: CASSPTRPAATQYF.